This is a list of T cell receptor beta chains from one sample in a study of identical twins. TCRdb ran MiXCR on the 5' RACE reads and lists one entry per CDR3 protein. The table includes fewer than 550,000 distinct CDR3 sequences, around 15% detected once. In addition, the sample was reused for a study of yellow fever vaccine responses in identical twins.

The sample comprised CD4+ T cells sorted from blood. The source of these receptors is a woman aged 18 to 35 in good health. CDR3s include the opening cysteine and the closing phenylalanine or tryptophan. A D gene is named only where the DNA matches it firmly. Only some rows state a clone size, as once, few, many or a class for expanded clones.

>TRBD2|TRBV5-1|TRBJ2-3|few
CASSDLAASTDTQYF
TGCGCCAGCAGCGATCTAGCGGCTAGCACAGATACGCAGTATTTT
>.|TRBV23-1|TRBJ2-3|.
CASSQSGRRSTDTQYF
TGCGCCAGCAGTCAATCGGGGCGGCGGAGCACAGATACGCAGTATTTT
>.|TRBV20-1|TRBJ2-3|many
CSATDWAGSTDTQYF
TGCAGTGCCACCGACTGGGCAGGAAGCACAGATACGCAGTATTTT
>.|TRBV15|TRBJ2-7|many
CATSRDVSVYEQYF
TGTGCCACCAGCAGAGACGTATCGGTTTACGAGCAGTACTTC
>TRBD1|TRBV18|TRBJ2-5|.
CASSPLPGTGGPETQYF
TGTGCCAGCTCACCGCTACCCGGGACAGGGGGCCCAGAGACCCAGTACTTC
>TRBD2|TRBV30|TRBJ2-3|few
CAWRTSGGADTQYF
TGTGCCTGGAGAACAAGCGGGGGTGCAGATACGCAGTATTTT
>.|TRBV12-3/TRBV12-4|TRBJ2-7|once
CASSFPGRRSSYEQYF
TGTGCCAGCAGTTTCCCCGGCCGCAGGAGCTCCTACGAGCAGTACTTC
>.|TRBV28|TRBJ2-7|few
CASSPSREAYEQYF
TGTGCCAGCAGCCCTAGCAGGGAGGCCTACGAGCAGTACTTC
>.|TRBV18|TRBJ2-5|few
CASSPRQGFVETQYF
TGTGCCAGCTCACCACGCCAGGGATTCGTGGAGACCCAGTACTTC
>TRBD1|TRBV6-1|TRBJ2-2|few
CASSEDREIGELFF
TGTGCCAGCAGTGAGGACAGGGAGATCGGGGAGCTGTTTTTT
>.|TRBV18|TRBJ2-7|.
CASSTKDSYEQYF
TGTGCCAGCTCAACCAAGGACTCCTACGAGCAGTACTTC
>TRBD2|TRBV11-2|TRBJ2-3|many
CASSTGTSGSDTQYF
TGTGCCAGCAGCACCGGGACTAGCGGCTCAGATACGCAGTATTTT
>TRBD1|TRBV6-1|TRBJ2-7|few
CASRNGGQGALEQYF
TGTGCCAGCAGAAACGGGGGACAGGGGGCCCTCGAGCAGTACTTC
>TRBD1|TRBV27|TRBJ2-7|many
CASGQAYEQYF
TGTGCCAGTGGACAGGCCTACGAGCAGTACTTC
>.|TRBV27|TRBJ2-1|many
CASTDPPAIHEQFF
TGTGCCAGCACCGACCCCCCGGCGATCCATGAGCAGTTCTTC
>.|TRBV2|TRBJ2-2|.
CASRPPRTTLNTGELFF
TGTGCCAGCAGGCCCCCGAGGACAACCCTTAACACCGGGGAGCTGTTTTTT
>.|TRBV3-1|TRBJ2-7|many
CASSRDGGGTYEQYF
TGTGCCAGCAGCCGAGACGGAGGGGGAACCTACGAGCAGTACTTC
>.|TRBV7-9|TRBJ2-1|.
CASSHPHEQFF
TGTGCCAGCAGCCACCCCCATGAGCAGTTCTTC
>.|TRBV5-1|TRBJ1-1|.
CASSLMLLNTEAFF
TGCGCCAGCAGCTTGATGTTACTAAACACTGAAGCTTTCTTT
>TRBD2|TRBV3-1|TRBJ2-1|.
CASSQDLAGGYNEQFF
TGTGCCAGCAGCCAAGATCTAGCGGGAGGATACAATGAGCAGTTCTTC
>TRBD1|TRBV7-2|TRBJ2-2|many
CASSVRDRPNTGELFF
TGTGCCAGCAGCGTCCGGGACAGGCCGAACACCGGGGAGCTGTTTTTT
>TRBD2|TRBV6-2/TRBV6-3|TRBJ2-1|.
CASRLTSGSGSYNEQFF
TGTGCCAGCAGACTGACTAGCGGGAGCGGCTCCTACAATGAGCAGTTCTTC
>.|TRBV12-3/TRBV12-4|TRBJ2-5|few
CASSRKLERRKETQYF
TGTGCCAGCAGTCGAAAATTAGAGAGAAGGAAAGAGACCCAGTACTTC
>TRBD1|TRBV9|TRBJ2-5|few
CASSPQGQGRETQYF
TGTGCCAGCAGCCCGCAGGGACAGGGCCGGGAGACCCAGTACTTC
>TRBD1|TRBV7-8|TRBJ2-7|.
CASSSYRGFHEQYF
TGTGCCAGCAGCTCATACAGGGGATTTCACGAGCAGTACTTC
>.|TRBV6-2/TRBV6-3|TRBJ2-1|.
CASVRGGGEQFF
TGTGCCAGCGTTCGGGGAGGGGGCGAGCAGTTCTTC
>TRBD1|TRBV6-2/TRBV6-3|TRBJ2-7|.
CASRKTAPGTGTYEQYF
TGTGCCAGCAGGAAAACCGCCCCCGGGACAGGGACCTACGAGCAGTACTTC
>TRBD1|TRBV20-1|TRBJ2-1|.
CSADRGGYNEQFF
TGCAGTGCTGACAGGGGAGGTTACAATGAGCAGTTCTTC
>.|TRBV5-1|TRBJ1-1|many
CASGSAMNTEAFF
TGCGCCAGCGGATCAGCCATGAACACTGAAGCTTTCTTT
>TRBD1|TRBV6-2/TRBV6-3|TRBJ2-7|many
CASSYIPLDRVYEQYF
TGTGCCAGCAGTTACATTCCCCTCGACAGGGTCTACGAGCAGTACTTC
>.|TRBV12-3/TRBV12-4|TRBJ1-6|many
CASRPQTDSPLHF
TGTGCCAGCAGACCCCAGACAGATTCACCCCTCCACTTT
>TRBD1|TRBV4-3|TRBJ2-7|many
CASSHSRQGSSEQYF
TGCGCCAGCAGCCACTCCAGACAGGGATCGTCGGAGCAGTACTTC
>.|TRBV12-3/TRBV12-4|TRBJ1-4|.
CASRAGGDGEKLFF
TGTGCCAGCAGGGCTGGGGGCGATGGTGAAAAACTGTTTTTT
>TRBD2|TRBV5-1|TRBJ2-1|many
CASSLSPAGGPDEQFF
TGCGCCAGCAGCTTGAGTCCCGCGGGGGGGCCCGATGAGCAGTTCTTC
>.|TRBV27|TRBJ2-7|few
CASSQSGLSYEQYF
TGTGCCAGCAGTCAGAGTGGGCTCTCCTACGAGCAGTACTTC
>TRBD1|TRBV6-2/TRBV6-3|TRBJ2-1|.
CASSFSGTGGQFF
TGTGCCAGCAGTTTCTCCGGGACAGGGGGCCAGTTCTTC
>.|TRBV6-2/TRBV6-3|TRBJ1-5|.
CASSYPDLHRSQHF
TGTGCCAGCAGTTACCCCGACCTACATCGGTCCCAGCATTTT
>TRBD1|TRBV10-3|TRBJ2-7|.
CASTGTDIYEQYF
TGTGCCTCAACCGGGACAGACATCTACGAGCAGTACTTC
>.|TRBV27|TRBJ1-5|few
CASSPPGARQPQHF
TGTGCCAGCAGTCCCCCTGGGGCTCGGCAGCCCCAGCATTTT
>.|TRBV19|TRBJ2-1|.
CASGWGSYNEQFF
TGTGCGTCGGGGTGGGGGTCCTACAATGAGCAGTTCTTC
>.|TRBV6-2/TRBV6-3|TRBJ2-2|many
CASSYSGLTGELFF
TGTGCCAGCAGTTACTCGGGCCTCACCGGGGAGCTGTTTTTT
>.|TRBV27|TRBJ2-7|.
CASSLLVGTYEQYF
TGTGCCAGCAGTTTATTAGTCGGGACCTACGAGCAGTACTTC
>.|TRBV28|TRBJ2-5|few
CASSAPRALLRETQYF
TGTGCCAGCAGTGCACCCCGGGCCCTACTCCGGGAGACCCAGTACTTC
>.|TRBV5-1|TRBJ2-1|many
CASSLVGEPYNEQFF
TGCGCCAGCAGCTTGGTGGGGGAGCCCTACAATGAGCAGTTCTTC
>.|TRBV6-6|TRBJ2-5|few
CASEGKGETQYF
TGTGCCAGCGAAGGCAAAGGGGAGACCCAGTACTTC
>.|TRBV7-9|TRBJ1-4|.
CASSLAREKLFF
TGTGCCAGCAGCTTAGCCAGGGAAAAACTGTTTTTT